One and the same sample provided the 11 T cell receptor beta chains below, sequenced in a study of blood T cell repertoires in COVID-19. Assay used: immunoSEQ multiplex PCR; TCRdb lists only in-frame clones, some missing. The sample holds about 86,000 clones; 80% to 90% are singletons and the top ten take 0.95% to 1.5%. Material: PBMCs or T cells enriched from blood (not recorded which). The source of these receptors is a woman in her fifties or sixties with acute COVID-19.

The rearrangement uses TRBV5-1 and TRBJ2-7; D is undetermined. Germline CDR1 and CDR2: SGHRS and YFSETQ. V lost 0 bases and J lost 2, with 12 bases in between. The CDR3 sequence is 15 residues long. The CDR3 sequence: CASSLAPPLTYEQYF. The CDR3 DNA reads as TGCGCCAGCAGCTTGGCTCCTCCACTTACCTACGAGCAGTACTTC.

CDR3 loop: CSASIRQTNTIYF. The CDR3 region has the DNA TGCAGTGCTAGTATTCGACAGACAAACACCATATATTTT. The genes are TRBV20-1 and TRBJ1-3; D is perhaps TRBD1 (5 bases). Per the germline V gene, CDR1 is DFQATT and CDR2 is SNEGSKA (reference sequence). The CDR3 runs 13 residues. Trimming removed 3 bases from V and 6 bases from J, with 12 bases in between.

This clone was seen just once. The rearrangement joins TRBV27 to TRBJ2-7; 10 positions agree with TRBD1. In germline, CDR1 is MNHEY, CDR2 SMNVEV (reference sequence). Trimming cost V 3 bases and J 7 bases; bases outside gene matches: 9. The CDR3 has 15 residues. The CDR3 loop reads CASSFSGTGVEEQYF. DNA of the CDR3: TGTGCCAGCAGTTTCTCCGGGACAGGGGTAGAGGAGCAGTACTTC.

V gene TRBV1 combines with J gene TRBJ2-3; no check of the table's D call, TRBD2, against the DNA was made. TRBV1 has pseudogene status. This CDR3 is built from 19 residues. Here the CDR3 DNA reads TGCACCAGCAGCCACCGCAGGACTAGCTGTAGGCCAAGGGCAGATACGCAGTATTTT. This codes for CTSSHRRTSCRPRADTQYF.

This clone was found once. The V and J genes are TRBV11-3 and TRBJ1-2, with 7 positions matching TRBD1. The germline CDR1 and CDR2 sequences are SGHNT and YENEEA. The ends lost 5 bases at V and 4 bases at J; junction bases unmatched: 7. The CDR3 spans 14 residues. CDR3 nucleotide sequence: TGTGCCAGCAGCGCAGACAGGGACCTCTATGGCTACACCTTC. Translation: CASSADRDLYGYTF.

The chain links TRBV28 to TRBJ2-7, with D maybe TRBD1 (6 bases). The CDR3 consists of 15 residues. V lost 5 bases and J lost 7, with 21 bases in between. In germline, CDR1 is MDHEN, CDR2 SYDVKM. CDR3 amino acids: CASSNTGPAVREQYF. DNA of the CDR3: TGTGCCAGCAGTAACACAGGGCCCGCTGTCCGGGAGCAGTACTTC.

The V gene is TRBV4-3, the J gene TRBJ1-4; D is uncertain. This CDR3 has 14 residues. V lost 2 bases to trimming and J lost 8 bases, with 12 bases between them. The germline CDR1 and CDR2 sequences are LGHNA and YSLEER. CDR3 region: CASSQHDGWEKLFF. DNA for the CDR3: TGCGCCAGCAGCCAACACGACGGGTGGGAAAAACTGTTTTTT.

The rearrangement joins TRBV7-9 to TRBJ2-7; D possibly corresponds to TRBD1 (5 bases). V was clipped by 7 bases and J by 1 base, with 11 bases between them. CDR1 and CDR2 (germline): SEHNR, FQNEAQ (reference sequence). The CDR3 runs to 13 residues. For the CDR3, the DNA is TGTGCCAGCAAAAGGGGCGAGTCCTACGAGCAGTACTTC. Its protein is CASKRGESYEQYF.

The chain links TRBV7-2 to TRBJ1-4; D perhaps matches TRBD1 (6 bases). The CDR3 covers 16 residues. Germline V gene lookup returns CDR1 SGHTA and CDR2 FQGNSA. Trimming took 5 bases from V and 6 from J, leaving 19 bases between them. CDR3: CASSRGGTLGDEKLFF. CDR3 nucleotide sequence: TGTGCCAGCAGCCGGGGGGGGACACTTGGGGATGAAAAACTGTTTTTT.

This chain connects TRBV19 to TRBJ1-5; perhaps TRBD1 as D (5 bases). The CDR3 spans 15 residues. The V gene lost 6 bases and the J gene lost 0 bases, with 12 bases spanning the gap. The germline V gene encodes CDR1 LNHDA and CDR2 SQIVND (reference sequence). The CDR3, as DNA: TGTGCCAGTAGAGACCAGGGATATAGCAATCAGCCCCAGCATTTT. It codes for CASRDQGYSNQPQHF.

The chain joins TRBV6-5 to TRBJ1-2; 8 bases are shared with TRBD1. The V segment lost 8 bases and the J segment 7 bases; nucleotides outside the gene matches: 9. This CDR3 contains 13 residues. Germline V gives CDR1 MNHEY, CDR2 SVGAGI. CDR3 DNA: TGTGCCAGCCCCCTGACAGGGGTAGGTGGCTACACCTTC. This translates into CASPLTGVGGYTF.